This TCR beta chain was found in a study of OX40 agonist ivuxolimab in advanced cancers. With regard to the full study: The costimulatory receptor OX40 (CD134) was targeted by ivuxolimab, a fully human IgG2 agonistic monoclonal antibody. Of the roughly 52 dose-escalation patients, hepatocellular carcinoma was present in 19, melanoma in roughly 15, renal cell carcinoma in 9 and head and neck cancer in 9. The point of sequencing TCRbeta in the periphery was to test whether ivuxolimab changed TCR sequence diversity and drove clonal T-cell expansion. The paper covers the monotherapy dose-escalation part of the phase I ivuxolimab trial, which included N ≈ 57 patients. Prior anti-PD-1, anti-PD-L1 or anti-CTLA-4 therapy was permitted, and checkpoint inhibitors had been received by roughly two fifths of dose-escalation patients. In the dose-escalation cohort, around four fifths of patients were male, and the mean age was 60 years with a range of roughly 23 to 79. Intravenous ivuxolimab was administered to patients every 2 weeks at six dose levels: 0.01, 0.1, 0.3, 1.5, 3 and 10 mg/kg. Partial responses occurred in three dose-escalation patients: two with cutaneous melanoma and one with hepatocellular carcinoma.

Trimming at the junction amounts to 0 bases on V and 2 bases on J, and the germline ends lie 9 bases apart. The CDR3 contains 15 residues, cysteine and phenylalanine counted. Solely the CDR3 DNA is kept, with 45 bases framed from the first base. From a lookup of the germline V gene, CDR1 and CDR2 are KGHSH and LQKENI. With regard to this clone: The antigen it binds to is not known. The input lacks base qualities; no much larger clone sits a single base away.

The trial excluded patients who had a history of autoimmune disease or were on systemic immunosuppression. Peripheral blood for TCR sequencing was collected from all dose cohorts at baseline, on cycle 4 day 1, and on cycle 7 day 1. The samples were drawn from a first-in-human, open-label, multicenter phase I dose-escalation trial of ivuxolimab. Adults with locally advanced or metastatic melanoma, renal cell carcinoma, hepatocellular carcinoma or head and neck squamous cell carcinoma were enrolled in the trial. Before TCR sequencing, CD4+ T cells and CD8+ T cells were sorted from peripheral blood as separate populations. For sequencing of the TCRbeta CDR3 region, genomic DNA was extracted from the sorted cells. The immunoSEQ Assay was used to sequence the TCRbeta CDR3 regions. TCRdb mirrors the immuneACCESS table, restricted to in-frame sequences. Some clones are absent from its copies; in checked studies, under half trace to an unresolved V gene, and the reason for the others is unknown. This sample lists around 60,000 clones; around 87% were detected once. The ten largest clones represent approximately 16% of the sample.

The paper as a whole reports these results and caveats: Which antigens the clonally expanded peripheral T cells were specific for was not determined. Low levels of normalized T-cell clonal expansion were also shown by some nonresponding patients. In partial responders in the 0.1-3.0 mg/kg groups, normalized peripheral clonal expansion was found to be among the lowest, especially among CD8+ T cells. At doses of 0.1 to 3.0 mg/kg, clonal expansion of both CD4+ and CD8+ blood T cells was observed from baseline to week 6. After ivuxolimab, expanded clones were on average more numerous among CD8+ T cells than among CD4+ T cells.

This TCR was recovered from an adult with an advanced solid tumor such as melanoma, head and neck, liver or kidney cancer. Sequenced material: CD4+ or CD8+ T cells sorted from blood, taken in a trial of the OX40 agonist ivuxolimab. The chain is encoded by TRBV18 joined to TRBJ2-3; no D gene can be assigned with confidence. The CDR3 corresponds to CASSPPGTYTDTQYF. The bases are TGTGCCAGCTCACCACCGGGTACTTACACAGATACGCAGTATTTT.